The clone carrying this T cell receptor beta chain has a count of ten or more. Its antigen is as yet unknown. Time point here: persistent/refractory GD, antithyroid drugs over 5 years with positive TRAb. Preparation of the TCR library used RNA extracted from PBMCs. The patients included were those that came from an endocrinology department in Xi'an, China. The V gene end was trimmed by 3 bases and the J gene end by 0 bases; junction bases not matched to a gene: 5. CDR1 MDHEN and CDR2 SYDVKM come from the germline V gene. This CDR3 comprises 16 residues. This sample stems from a study of regulatory T cells in long-lasting Graves disease. Study-wide results and caveats: Persistent disease favored TRBV28, TRBJ1-2 and TRBJ2-5.

Construction of TCR beta libraries relied on iRepertoire HTBI primers and on Arm-PCR targeting CDR3 regions. TCRdb fed the multiplex PCR reads into MiXCR, producing one record per CDR3 protein. The repertoire holds roughly 700,000 distinct CDR3 sequences, with 25% to 30% as singletons. This material consisted of peripheral blood mononuclear cells (PBMCs), taken when the disease was refractory, from a patient treated with antithyroid drugs. V usage is TRBV28 and J usage is TRBJ1-5; TRBD1 agrees at 7 bases. This clonotype originated in a female donor with Graves disease. For the CDR3, the DNA is TGTGCCAGCAGTTTCCCCGGGACAGCTAGCAATCAGCCCCAGCATTTT. Amino acid sequence: CASSFPGTASNQPQHF.